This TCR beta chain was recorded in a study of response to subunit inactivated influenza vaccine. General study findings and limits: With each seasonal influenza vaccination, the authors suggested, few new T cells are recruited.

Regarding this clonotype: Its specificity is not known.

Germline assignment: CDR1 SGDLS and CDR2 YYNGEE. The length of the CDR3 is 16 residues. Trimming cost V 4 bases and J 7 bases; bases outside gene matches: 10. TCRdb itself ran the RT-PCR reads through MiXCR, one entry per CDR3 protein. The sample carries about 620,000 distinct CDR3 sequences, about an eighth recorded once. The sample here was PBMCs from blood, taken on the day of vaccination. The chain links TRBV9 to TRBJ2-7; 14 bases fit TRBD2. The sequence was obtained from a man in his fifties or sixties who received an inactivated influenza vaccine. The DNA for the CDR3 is TGTGCCAGCAGCACCCGGCCGGGACTAGCGGGAGAAGAGCAGTACTTC. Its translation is CASSTRPGLAGEEQYF.